The 13 T cell receptor beta chains given below trace back to one sample, sequenced in a study of regulatory T cells in long-lasting Graves disease. Time point given: persistent/refractory GD, antithyroid drugs over 5 years with positive TRAb. PBMCs provided the RNA from which the TCR library was made. Relying on iRepertoire HTBI primers and Arm-PCR of CDR3 regions, the team built TCR beta libraries. One entry per CDR3 protein, called by TCRdb with MiXCR from the multiplex PCR reads. The sample includes 400,000 or so distinct CDR3 sequences, less than 25% of them seen just once. The sequences come from peripheral blood mononuclear cells (PBMCs), collected when the disease was refractory, from a patient treated with antithyroid drugs. The receptors originated from a female donor with Graves disease.

This clonotype was seen at least ten times. The chain combines TRBV20-1 with TRBJ1-2; no definite D call. Trimming left V 4 bases short and J 4 bases short, with 10 bases between. The CDR3 loop spans 12 amino acids. Germline CDR1 reads DFQATT; CDR2 reads SNEGSKA (reference sequence). The CDR3 DNA follows: TGCAGTGCTATTCAGGAGTCCTATGGCTACACCTTC. It is translated as CSAIQESYGYTF.

The table lists this clonotype with many counts. The CDR3 DNA is TGTGCCAGCAGCCACGGACTAGCGGGAGGTCTTGCGTACTTC. This codes for CASSHGLAGGLAYF. V and J are TRBV6-1 and TRBJ2-5; TRBD2 agrees at 14 bases. CDR3 length equals 14 residues. Germline values: CDR1 MNHNS, CDR2 SASEGT. V lost 6 bases and J lost 13; bases outside the gene matches: 10.

This clonotype has more than one count but fewer than ten. The genes are TRBV6-1 and TRBJ2-7; perhaps TRBD1 as D (5 bases). Germline-derived CDR1 and CDR2 are MNHNS and SASEGT. V was cut by 7 bases and J by 7 bases, with 26 bases left in between. The CDR3 spans 16 residues. The CDR3 sequence is CASMVFQGRIQGEQYF. CDR3 nucleotides: TGTGCCAGCATGGTATTCCAGGGAAGGATTCAAGGGGAGCAGTACTTC.

The sample holds many counts of this clonotype. This chain uses TRBV6-2 or TRBV6-3 with TRBJ2-2; a possible D gene is TRBD2 (7 bases). CDR1 is MNHEY and CDR2 is SVGEGT in the germline V gene. This CDR3 has 16 amino acids. The V end lost 5 bases, the J end lost 4 bases, and 17 bases lay between the germline ends. The CDR3 nucleotides read TGTGCCAGCAGTCCAAGGGGGGGGGTAGGCACCGGGGAGCTGTTTTTT. Translation gives CASSPRGGVGTGELFF.

The chain combines TRBV6-5 with TRBJ2-7; either TRBD1 or TRBD2 may fit D (5 bases each). Germline V gives CDR1 MNHEY, CDR2 SVGAGI. The CDR3 totals 15 residues. V was trimmed by 0 bases and J by 2 bases, leaving 11 bases between them. In DNA, the CDR3 is TGTGCCAGCAGTTACTCCAGGGACGGGACCTACGAGCAGTACTTC. Its translation: CASSYSRDGTYEQYF.

This clonotype was detected only once. The gene calls are TRBV29-1 and TRBJ2-2; D remains ambiguous. Germline CDR1 reads SQVTM; CDR2 reads ANQGSEA. Between the trimmed V and J ends, which lost 4 bases and 7 bases, there was a span of 13 bases. This CDR3 has 13 amino acids. The chain's CDR3 is CSVGGPLGGELFF. The CDR3 coding sequence is TGCAGCGTTGGTGGCCCGCTCGGCGGGGAGCTGTTTTTT.

This clonotype has a count of ten or more. CDR3 protein: CASSYLRVDTEAFF. DNA of the CDR3: TGTGCCAGCAGTTACCTTCGTGTGGATACTGAAGCTTTCTTT. The chain recombines TRBV6-2 or TRBV6-3 with TRBJ1-1; D ambiguous. The V gene's germline CDR1 is MNHEY and CDR2 SVGEGT. This CDR3 is built from 14 residues. Trimming removed 2 bases from V and 5 bases from J, with 12 bases in between.

This clonotype has ten or more counts. The genes are TRBV5-4 and TRBJ2-1; tentatively, D is TRBD2 (6 bases). The V and J ends lost 6 bases and 1 base respectively, with 17 bases between them. Germline CDR1 SGHNT, CDR2 YYREEE (reference sequence). This CDR3 comprises 16 residues. The CDR3 DNA is TGTGCCAGCACCCAAGGGGAGGCGGCATCCTACAATGAGCAGTTCTTC. Residues: CASTQGEAASYNEQFF.

This clonotype was counted only a few times. This chain uses TRBV7-6 with TRBJ2-7; TRBD2 might be the D (5 bases). The CDR3 is 15 amino acids. Germline CDR1 is SGHVS and CDR2 is FNYEAQ. Trimming removed 5 bases at V and 2 bases at J, with 16 bases between. CDR3 region: CASSPRTGKTYEQYF. DNA of the CDR3: TGTGCCAGCAGCCCGAGGACTGGGAAAACCTACGAGCAGTACTTC. The full variable domain, with the rest looked up from reference TRBV7-6 and TRBJ2-7, is GAGVSQSPRYKVTKRGQDVALRCDPISGHVSLYWYRQALGQGPEFLTYFNYEAQQDKSGLPNDRFSAERPEGSISTLTIQRTEQRDSAMYRCASSPRTGKTYEQYFGPGTRLTVT.

This chain connects TRBV15 to TRBJ2-5, with unresolved D. V was cut by 0 bases and J by 1 base, with 9 bases left in between. CDR3 size: 15 residues. The V gene's germline CDR1 is LNHNV and CDR2 YYDKDF (reference sequence). DNA for the CDR3: TGTGCCACCAGCAGAGATCGACGGTTCCAAGAGACCCAGTACTTC. Translating it yields CATSRDRRFQETQYF.

This clonotype was recorded many times. The V and J genes are TRBV7-2 and TRBJ2-5; 8 nucleotides align to TRBD2. This CDR3 region has 14 residues. The V gene end was trimmed by 5 bases and the J gene end by 6 bases; junction bases not matched to a gene: 8. Germline CDR1 SGHTA, CDR2 FQGNSA. The CDR3, as DNA: TGTGCCAGCAGCCCCAAGGGACTAGAAAAGACCCAGTACTTC. Protein sequence: CASSPKGLEKTQYF.

This clonotype appeared a few times. V and J are TRBV29-1 and TRBJ2-7; 7 bases line up with TRBD2. With V trimmed by 3 bases and J by 7 bases, 9 bases remained unmatched. The germline CDR1 and CDR2 sequences are SQVTM and ANQGSEA. CDR3 length: 13 residues. The CDR3 spells CSVEFGGGGEQYF. CDR3 sequence (DNA): TGCAGCGTTGAGTTCGGTGGGGGGGGAGAGCAGTACTTC.

J is TRBJ2-2 and V is TRBV7-3, with D unresolved. The germline V gene has CDR1 SGHTA and CDR2 FQGTGA. V lost 1 base to trimming and J lost 5 bases, with 5 bases between them. The CDR3 totals 13 residues. The CDR3 spells CASSLSFTGELFF. DNA of the CDR3: TGTGCCAGCAGCTTAAGCTTTACCGGGGAGCTGTTTTTT.